The 13 T cell receptor beta chains below come from one sample, sequenced in a study of T cells of healthy individuals. In TCRdb, the 5' RACE reads were re-called with MiXCR into one record per CDR3 protein. Of fewer than 70,000 distinct CDR3 sequences in the sample, about 15% were seen once. The receptors were gathered from a human donor in good health.

The chain links TRBV7-9 to TRBJ2-2, with 11 positions matching TRBD2. Trimming took 6 bases from V and 1 from J; bases not matched to a gene: 7. The CDR3 is 17 residues long. Germline CDR1 SEHNR, CDR2 FQNEAQ (reference sequence). The chain's CDR3 is CASSSGLAELNTGELFF. The CDR3 DNA follows: TGTGCCAGCAGTTCGGGACTAGCGGAGCTGAACACCGGGGAGCTGTTTTTT.

There are many counts of this clonotype. This chain links TRBV18 with TRBJ1-6; D unresolved. The CDR3 has 15 residues. Deletions cut 0 bases from V and 10 bases from J, with 13 bases between. Germline values: CDR1 KGHSH, CDR2 LQKENI. CDR3: CASSPPVSSRSPLHF. The CDR3 bases are TGTGCCAGCTCACCACCGGTCAGTTCACGGTCACCCCTCCACTTT.

This clonotype was counted a few times. The chain joins TRBV20-1 to TRBJ2-2; D unresolved. V was trimmed by 3 bases and J by 2 bases, leaving 7 bases between them. This CDR3 has 13 residues. The germline V gene has CDR1 DFQATT and CDR2 SNEGSKA (reference sequence). The CDR3 sequence: CSASNTNTGELFF. CDR3 in DNA: TGCAGTGCTAGCAACACCAACACCGGGGAGCTGTTTTTT.

This clonotype was picked up many times. The chain has TRBV5-5 and TRBJ2-5; TRBD2 matches at 11 bases. Unmatched junction bases numbered 2, after V lost 2 bases and J lost 5 bases. This CDR3 comprises 14 residues. Germline V CDR1 and CDR2: SGHKS, YYEKEE (reference sequence). CDR3 DNA sequence: TGTGCCAGCAGCTTTCTAGCGGGAGGCGAGACCCAGTACTTC. This encodes CASSFLAGGETQYF.

This clonotype showed up many times. The chain joins TRBV20-1 to TRBJ2-1, with D maybe TRBD1 (5 bases). With 0 bases removed from V and 8 bases from J, the gap between germline ends came to 17 bases. The CDR3 spans 15 residues. Germline lookup yields CDR1 DFQATT and CDR2 SNEGSKA (reference sequence). The CDR3 coding sequence is TGCAGTGCTAGAGAGGGTTCGGTGTTCAGGGATGAGCAGTTCTTC. Protein: CSAREGSVFRDEQFF.

This clonotype has a handful of counts. The chain employs TRBV14 and TRBJ2-2, with D perhaps TRBD1 or TRBD2 (5 bases each). This CDR3 contains 16 residues. The V gene lost 0 bases and the J gene lost 1 base, with 9 bases spanning the gap. Germline V lookup: CDR1 SGHDN, CDR2 FVKESK. This CDR3 reads CASSQDGAGNTGELFF. CDR3 DNA sequence: TGTGCCAGCAGCCAAGACGGGGCAGGGAACACCGGGGAGCTGTTTTTT. Supplemented by reference TRBV14 and TRBJ2-2, the full variable domain reads EAGVTQFPSHSVIEKGQTVTLRCDPISGHDNLYWYRRVMGKEIKFLLHFVKESKQDESGMPNNRFLAERTGGTYSTLKVQPAELEDSGVYFCASSQDGAGNTGELFFGEGSRLTVL.

This clonotype was seen many times. The chain joins TRBV29-1 to TRBJ2-5, with D perhaps matching TRBD2 (6 bases). Germline V gene lookup returns CDR1 SQVTM and CDR2 ANQGSEA. V lost 1 base to trimming and J lost 7 bases, with 19 bases between them. This CDR3 comprises 15 residues. In DNA, the CDR3 is TGCAGCGTTGAAGCCCCCGGTCGGGGGTCACGGACCCAGTACTTC. Translating gives CSVEAPGRGSRTQYF.

This clonotype was recorded many times. The CDR3 region is CASSPQMNTEAFF. The CDR3 DNA follows: TGTGCCAGCAGTCCCCAGATGAACACTGAAGCTTTCTTT. This chain connects TRBV6-6 to TRBJ1-1; no reliable D call. The CDR3 consists of 13 residues. The V and J ends lost 5 bases and 0 bases respectively, with 7 bases between them. Germline V gene data show CDR1 as MNHNY and CDR2 as SVGAGI (reference sequence).

This clonotype appeared many times. At one boundary the junction diverges from the germline segment, which might be a read error. This rearrangement joins TRBV6-5 to TRBJ2-7; TRBD1 is a possible D gene (6 bases). The germline gives CDR1 MNHEY, CDR2 SVGAGI. The CDR3 extends over 12 amino acids. CDR3: CASSFFGTQYNF. The CDR3 coding sequence is TGTGCCAGCAGTTTCTTCGGGACACAATACAACTTC.

This clonotype occurred a few times. The CDR3 protein is CASSRDTGGAVLNEQFF. In DNA form, the CDR3 reads TGTGCCAGCAGCCGGGATACAGGGGGCGCGGTGCTAAATGAGCAGTTCTTC. The rearrangement links TRBV13 to TRBJ2-1; 9 bases match TRBD1. Germline V gives CDR1 PRHDT, CDR2 FYEKMQ (reference sequence). J was trimmed by 7 bases and V by 5 bases; bases with no gene match: 15. CDR3 length: 17 residues. Full variable domain (missing parts from reference TRBV13 and TRBJ2-1): AAGVIQSPRHLIKEKRETATLKCYPIPRHDTVYWYQQGPGQDPQFLISFYEKMQSDKGSIPDRFSAQQFSDYHSELNMSSLELGDSALYFCASSRDTGGAVLNEQFFGPGTRLTVL.

The CDR3, as DNA: TGTGCCTGGAGCGGGGACAGGCAGCCCCAGCATTTT. Translating it yields CAWSGDRQPQHF. The gene calls are TRBV30 and TRBJ1-5; the match to TRBD1 covers 8 bases. This CDR3 is 12 amino acids long. V lost 3 bases and J lost 7; bases outside the gene matches: 2. In germline, CDR1 is GTSNPN, CDR2 SVGIG (reference sequence). Full variable domain (rest looked up from reference TRBV30 and TRBJ1-5): SQTIHQWPATLVQPVGSPLSLECTVEGTSNPNLYWYRQAAGRGLQLLFYSVGIGQISSEVPQNLSASRPQDRQFILSSKKLLLSDSGFYLCAWSGDRQPQHFGDGTRLSIL.

This clonotype has a handful of counts. The chain combines TRBV9 with TRBJ1-5; 8 bases align to TRBD1. The V gene's germline CDR1 is SGDLS and CDR2 YYNGEE. This CDR3 spans 15 amino acids. V lost 4 bases and J lost 7; bases outside the gene matches: 10. This chain's CDR3 is CASSYQGAQGQPQHF. Here the CDR3 DNA reads TGTGCCAGCAGCTACCAGGGGGCCCAGGGGCAGCCCCAGCATTTT. Looking up the rest from reference TRBV9 and TRBJ1-5 gives the full variable domain: DSGVTQTPKHLITATGQRVTLRCSPRSGDLSVYWYQQSLDQGLQFLIQYYNGEERAKGNILERFSAQQFPDLHSELNLSSLELGDSALYFCASSYQGAQGQPQHFGDGTRLSIL.

This chain uses TRBV5-1 with TRBJ2-7; no clear D gene. From germline, CDR1 is SGHRS and CDR2 YFSETQ. This CDR3 has 11 residues. V gave up 4 bases and J gave up 4 bases, with 6 bases separating them. CDR3 sequence: CASSTTYEQYF. The CDR3 DNA sequence: TGCGCCAGCAGCACTACTTACGAGCAGTACTTC.